Listed below are T cell receptor beta chains from one sample, sequenced in a study of blood T cell repertoires in COVID-19. Data came from immunoSEQ multiplex PCR; TCRdb stores just in-frame clones and leaves some out. The sample consists of fewer than 350,000 clones, approximately 90% of them appearing once. Sequenced sample: PBMCs or T cells enriched from blood (not recorded which). These receptors all stem from a woman aged 35 to 49 who had recovered from COVID-19. CDR3s include the opening cysteine and the closing phenylalanine or tryptophan. The D gene is left open where the match is weak. Some rows mark clone size as missing; the rest say once, few, many or name a class of expanded clone.

D gene,clone size,V gene,J gene,CDR3 DNA,CDR3 protein
-,-,TRBV9,TRBJ2-2,TGTGCCAGCAGCGTTAGCGCCGGGGAGCTGTTTTTT,CASSVSAGELFF
TRBD1,-,TRBV28,TRBJ1-2,TGTGCCAGCAGTGGACAGGGGCCCTACAACTATGGCTACACCTTC,CASSGQGPYNYGYTF
TRBD2,-,TRBV18,TRBJ2-5,TGTGCCAGCTCACCACCGAACCTACCGGGGGGAGAGACCCAGTACTTC,CASSPPNLPGGETQYF
-,-,TRBV11-3,TRBJ1-6,TGTGCCAGCAGGGCAAAAGGAGATAATTCACCCCTCCACTTT,CASRAKGDNSPLHF
-,-,TRBV3-1/TRBV3-2,TRBJ2-7,TGTGCCAGCAGCCAAGCGGCGGGAACCTCCTACGAGCAGTACTTC,CASSQAAGTSYEQYF
TRBD1,-,TRBV7-2,TRBJ1-5,TGTGCCAGCAGCGTACAGGGGGCTAGCAATCAGCCCCAGCATTTT,CASSVQGASNQPQHF
-,once,TRBV20-1,TRBJ2-7,TGCAGTGCTAGTCTGGGGGGGCGAACGCACTCCTACGAGCAGTACTTC,CSASLGGRTHSYEQYF
TRBD2,once,TRBV28,TRBJ2-1,TGTGCCAGCAGTTTAGGGCTAGCGGGATACAATGAGCAGTTCTTC,CASSLGLAGYNEQFF
-,-,TRBV2,TRBJ2-1,TGTGCCAGCAGTGAAATGAGGAGCAATGAGCAGTTCTTC,CASSEMRSNEQFF
-,-,TRBV28,TRBJ2-7,TGTGCCAGCAGAACAATGTACGAGCAGTACTTC,CASRTMYEQYF
-,-,TRBV28,TRBJ2-3,TGTGCCATTTCAGAGCCAGGGGATGGGACAGATACGCAGTATTTT,CAISEPGDGTDTQYF
-,once,TRBV7-9,TRBJ2-1,TGTGCCAGCAGTTACACAGGTTACAATGAGCAGTTCTTC,CASSYTGYNEQFF
-,-,TRBV7-8,TRBJ1-5,TGTGCCAGCAGCTTAGCGGCCGATCAGCCCCAGCATTTT,CASSLAADQPQHF
-,-,TRBV28,TRBJ1-2,TGTGCCAGCAGCCCCGGCGGGCAGGGGACCTATGGCTACACCTTC,CASSPGGQGTYGYTF
-,-,TRBV28,TRBJ2-7,TGTGCCAGCAGTTTACAGGGATACGAGCAGTACTTC,CASSLQGYEQYF
TRBD2,-,TRBV19,TRBJ2-3,TGTGCCAGTAGCCCTGGGACTAGCGGGAGAGGGACAGATACGCAGTATTTT,CASSPGTSGRGTDTQYF
TRBD2,-,TRBV7-6,TRBJ2-7,TGTGCCAGCAGCTTAGGTGCCCCAGCTAGCGGGGTCACTTACGAGCAGTACTTC,CASSLGAPASGVTYEQYF
-,once,TRBV24-1,TRBJ1-2,TGTGCCACCAGTGAGGGAGCCCCCGGCTATGGCTACACCTTC,CATSEGAPGYGYTF
-,-,TRBV7-2,TRBJ2-7,TGTGCCAGCAGCCAGGGACTGACCTCCTACGAGCAGTACTTC,CASSQGLTSYEQYF
-,-,TRBV4-2,TRBJ1-2,TGTGCCAGCAGCCAAGACAGGGACTATGGCTACACCTTC,CASSQDRDYGYTF
TRBD1,-,TRBV24-1,TRBJ2-7,TGTGCCACCAGTGATCCCGGGACAGGGTACTACGAGCAGTACTTC,CATSDPGTGYYEQYF
-,-,TRBV15,TRBJ2-7,TGTGCCACCGGCCCAGGGGGGCCTATCTACGAGCAGTACTTC,CATGPGGPIYEQYF
TRBD2,-,TRBV4-3,TRBJ2-5,TGCGCCAGCAGCCAGGGCGGGAGGGCCGGAGAGACCCAGTACTTC,CASSQGGRAGETQYF
TRBD2,few,TRBV27,TRBJ2-1,TGTGCCAGCAGTCGCTTAGCTAGCGGGAGGGCCGGTGAGTTCTTC,CASSRLASGRAGEFF
TRBD2,-,TRBV7-2,TRBJ2-5,TGTGCCAGCAGCCCCCAAGCGGGAGGCCTCCAAGAGACCCAGTACTTC,CASSPQAGGLQETQYF